The rows below give T cell receptor beta chains drawn from one sample of a study of high-grade serous ovarian cancer treatment subgroups. TCRdb's copy holds only in-frame clones and misses some; the assay was immunoSEQ multiplex PCR. The sample has about 30,000 clones, under 90% seen once. What was sequenced was tumor tissue. These receptor sequences come from a human donor with high-grade serous ovarian cancer. CDR3s include the opening cysteine and the closing phenylalanine or tryptophan. A D gene is named only where the DNA matches it firmly. Size is stated for part of the rows, as once, few or many counts, or as a class when the clone is expanded.

>TRBV30|NA|NA|TRBJ2-6
TGTGCCTGGGCATTGTCTGGGGCCAACGTCCTGACTTTC
CAWALSGANVLTF
>TRBV19|NA|NA|TRBJ2-2
TGTGCCAGTATCGGTGGGGGTTTGCTTACCGGGGAGCTGTTTTTT
CASIGGGLLTGELFF
>TRBV5-1|NA|once|TRBJ2-7
TGCGCCAGCAGCCTAGGACGACAGGACGAGCAGTACTTC
CASSLGRQDEQYF
>TRBV5-6|NA|NA|TRBJ1-5
TGTGCCAGCAGCTTGGGGGCCGGGGGGCGGCATCAGCCCCAGCATTTT
CASSLGAGGRHQPQHF
>TRBV14|NA|NA|TRBJ1-6
TGTGCCAGCAGTCGACAGATCCATAATTCACCCCTCCACTTT
CASSRQIHNSPLHF
>TRBV9|NA|NA|TRBJ2-1
TGTGCCAGCAGCGCGGCAGGGGACCCCTACAATGAGCAGTTCTTC
CASSAAGDPYNEQFF
>TRBV11-3|TRBD1|few|TRBJ2-2
TGTGCCAGCAGCCCTAGCCGACACAGGGGGCCCGGGGAGCTGTTTTTT
CASSPSRHRGPGELFF
>TRBV20-1|NA|NA|TRBJ2-5
TGCAGTGCTAGCCCTGAAGAGACCCAGTACTTC
CSASPEETQYF
>TRBV23-1|NA|NA|TRBJ1-5
TGCGCCAGCAGTCAATGTGCGGAAGATAGCAATCAGCCCCAGCATTTT
CASSQCAEDSNQPQHF
>TRBV29-1|TRBD1|NA|TRBJ1-5
TGCAGCGTTGAAAGGGGGACAGGGAATCAGCCCCAGCATTTT
CSVERGTGNQPQHF
>TRBV9|NA|NA|TRBJ2-3
TGTGCCAGCAGCGTAGTTGGGGGAAGCGGCACAGATACGCAGTATTTT
CASSVVGGSGTDTQYF
>TRBV7-9|NA|NA|TRBJ1-3
TGTGCCAGCAGCTTAACTCTCTCTGGAAACACCATATATTTT
CASSLTLSGNTIYF
>TRBV7-8|NA|NA|TRBJ2-1
TGTGCCAGCAGGGGGACTTACGTTTCCTACAATGAGCAGTTCTTC
CASRGTYVSYNEQFF
>TRBV7-7|TRBD2|NA|TRBJ2-1
TGTGCTAGCAGCCCGTATGCGGGAGAGATAGGTGAGCAGTTCTTC
CASSPYAGEIGEQFF
>TRBV29-1|TRBD1|NA|TRBJ2-7
TGCAGCGTTGAGTTGGGACAGGGGCTCAACGAGCAGTACTTC
CSVELGQGLNEQYF
>TRBV30|NA|NA|TRBJ2-7
TGTGCCTGGAGTGTTCTAGCTGGTGAGCAGTACTTC
CAWSVLAGEQYF
>TRBV19|NA|NA|TRBJ1-1
TGTGCCAGTAGTATAGAAGGGTTTGGGACTGAAGCTTTCTTT
CASSIEGFGTEAFF
>TRBV18|NA|NA|TRBJ2-5
TGTGCCAGCTCACCGGCAGGCCCTTTCCAAGAGACCCAGTACTTC
CASSPAGPFQETQYF
>TRBV12-2|NA|NA|TRBJ1-5
TGTGCAAGTCGCTTAGCGATAGGGGAAGTAGAGCCCCAGCATTTT
CASRLAIGEVEPQHF
>TRBV5-1|NA|NA|TRBJ2-5
TGCGCCAGCAGCGGGGTAGTAGAAGAGACCCAGTACTTC
CASSGVVEETQYF
>TRBV2|NA|NA|TRBJ2-1
TGTGCCAGCAGTTCACAACAGGTTTACAATGAGCAGTTCTTC
CASSSQQVYNEQFF
>TRBV19|TRBD2|NA|TRBJ2-1
TGTGCCAGTAGTAAGATAGCGGGAGGCGAGGTGAATGAGCAGTTCTTC
CASSKIAGGEVNEQFF
>TRBV5-1|TRBD2|NA|TRBJ2-1
TGCGCCAGCAGCTTGGCGGGCGGGGGGTACAATGAGCAGTTCTTC
CASSLAGGGYNEQFF
>TRBV27|TRBD2|NA|TRBJ2-1
TGTGCCAGCAGTTTACCCGGGACTAGCGGGAAAGAGAAGTACAATGAGCAGTTCTTC
CASSLPGTSGKEKYNEQFF
>TRBV10-1|NA|NA|TRBJ2-7
TGCGCCAGCAGCCCAAGGTCTAGCTACGAGCAGTACTTC
CASSPRSSYEQYF
>TRBV5-1|TRBD2|NA|TRBJ2-3
TGCGCCAGCAGCTCCCAAGGACTAGCGGTCACAGATACGCAGTATTTT
CASSSQGLAVTDTQYF
>TRBV27|TRBD1|NA|TRBJ1-5
TGTGCCAGCAGTTTAAAACGGACAGGGAATCAGCCCCAGCATTTT
CASSLKRTGNQPQHF
>TRBV7-8|TRBD1|NA|TRBJ1-6
TGTGCCAGCAGCTTTAGGACAGGGGACGGTTCACCCCTCCACTTT
CASSFRTGDGSPLHF
>TRBV19|NA|NA|TRBJ1-4
TGTGCCACTCATCATAGCCGGGTCCTGACTAATGAAAAACTGTTTTTT
CATHHSRVLTNEKLFF
>TRBV30|NA|few|TRBJ1-1
TGTGCCTGGGACTACGGGGGGGGAAGTAGCACTGAAGCTTTCTTT
CAWDYGGGSSTEAFF
>TRBV29-1|NA|NA|TRBJ2-3
TGCAGCGTCCCTCCCCAAGGAACGTTAATCACAGATACGCAGTATTTT
CSVPPQGTLITDTQYF
>TRBV5-6|NA|NA|TRBJ2-7
TGTGCCAGCAGCTTGGGGGCCGGAGAGCAGTACTTC
CASSLGAGEQYF
>TRBV7-9|NA|NA|TRBJ1-3
TGTGCCAGCAGCTTAAATCTACGCCCGGGAAACACCATATATTTT
CASSLNLRPGNTIYF
>TRBV7-2|NA|once|TRBJ2-3
TGTGCCAGCAGCTCCCCCGGTGGGCTACCACGGGGGACGCAGTATTTT
CASSSPGGLPRGTQYF
>TRBV27|TRBD1|NA|TRBJ2-1
TGTGCCAGCAGCAGACAGGGGCCTACCTACAATGAGCAGTTCTTC
CASSRQGPTYNEQFF
>TRBV5-1|NA|NA|TRBJ2-2
TGCGCCAGCAGCTTGACAGGCACGAACACCGGGGAGCTGTTTTTT
CASSLTGTNTGELFF
>TRBV28|TRBD1|NA|TRBJ2-7
TGTGCCAGCTGTCGGACAGGGACAACAAGAGAGCAGTACTTC
CASCRTGTTREQYF
>TRBV5-6|TRBD2|NA|TRBJ2-5
TGTGCCAGCAGCTTGGCCTTGGGGGAGGGTGGAGAGACCCAGTACTTC
CASSLALGEGGETQYF
>TRBV5-1|TRBD1|NA|TRBJ2-1
TGCGCCAGCAGCGTACAGGGGACCAATGAGCAGTTCTTC
CASSVQGTNEQFF
>TRBV27|NA|NA|TRBJ1-6
TGTGCCAGCAGTTTCAGGGGATCGAATTCACCCCTCCACTTT
CASSFRGSNSPLHF
>TRBV9|TRBD1|once|TRBJ2-1
TGTGCCAGCACCGCCGAAGACAGGGGGGACTACAATGAGCAGTTCTTC
CASTAEDRGDYNEQFF
>TRBV2|NA|NA|TRBJ1-2
TGTGCCAGCAGCTCCCAAAGGGGGTCGAACTATGGCTACACCTTC
CASSSQRGSNYGYTF
>TRBV7-6|TRBD2|NA|TRBJ2-3
TGTGCCAGCAGCCCCGGGACTAGGGCAGATACGCAGTATTTT
CASSPGTRADTQYF
>TRBV19|TRBD1|once|TRBJ2-7
TGTGCCAGTAGTAACCGGACAGGGAGCATCGGCGAGCAGTACTTC
CASSNRTGSIGEQYF
>TRBV7-8|NA|NA|TRBJ2-2
TGTGCCAGCAGCCTTCTTGGGTCCACCGAGGAGCTGTTTTTT
CASSLLGSTEELFF
>TRBV5-4|NA|NA|TRBJ1-1
TGTGCCATCGAAGACAGAATGAACACTGAAGCTTTCTTT
CAIEDRMNTEAFF
>TRBV14|NA|NA|TRBJ1-4
TGTGCCAGCAGCCAAGATCAAAGGCAGGGTGGTGAAAAACTGTTTTTT
CASSQDQRQGGEKLFF
>TRBV6-6|NA|NA|TRBJ1-5
TGTGCCAGCATTGGTTTTGCTGATGGCAATCAGCCCCAGCATTTT
CASIGFADGNQPQHF